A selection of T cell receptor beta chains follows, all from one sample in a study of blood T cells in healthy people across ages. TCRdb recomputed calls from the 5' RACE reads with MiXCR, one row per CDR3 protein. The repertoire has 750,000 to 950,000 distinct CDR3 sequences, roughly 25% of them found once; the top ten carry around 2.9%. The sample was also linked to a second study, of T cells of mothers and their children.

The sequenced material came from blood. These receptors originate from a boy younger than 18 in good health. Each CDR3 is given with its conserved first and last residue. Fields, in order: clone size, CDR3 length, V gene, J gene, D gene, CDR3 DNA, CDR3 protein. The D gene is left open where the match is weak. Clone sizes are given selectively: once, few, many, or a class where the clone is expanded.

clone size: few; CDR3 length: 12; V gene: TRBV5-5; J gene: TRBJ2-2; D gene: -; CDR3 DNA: TGTGCCAGCAGCCCCTCCAAAGGGGAGCTGTTTTTT; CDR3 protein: CASSPSKGELFF
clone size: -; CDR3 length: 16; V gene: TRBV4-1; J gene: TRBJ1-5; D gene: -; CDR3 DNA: TGCGCCAGCAGCCAAGATTCCCTCTGGGGCAATCAGTCCCAGCATTTT; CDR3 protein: CASSQDSLWGNQSQHF
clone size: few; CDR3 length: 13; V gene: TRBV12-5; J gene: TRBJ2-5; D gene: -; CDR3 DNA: TGTGCTAGTGGCCAAACTAGAGCGGAGACCCAGTACTTC; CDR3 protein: CASGQTRAETQYF
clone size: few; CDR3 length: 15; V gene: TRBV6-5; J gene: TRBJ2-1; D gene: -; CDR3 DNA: TGTGCCAGCAGTGCCACAGGGAGCTCCTACAATGAGCAGTTCTTC; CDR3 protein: CASSATGSSYNEQFF
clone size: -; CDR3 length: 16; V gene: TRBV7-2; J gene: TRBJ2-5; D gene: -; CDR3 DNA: TGTGCCAGCAGCTTAGTATTTTCTAAGCGAGCACGGACCCAGTACTTC; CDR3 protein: CASSLVFSKRARTQYF
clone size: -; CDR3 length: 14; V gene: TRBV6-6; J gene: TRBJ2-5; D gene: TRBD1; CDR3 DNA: TGTGCCAGCAGATACAGGACAGGTAGAGAGACCCAGTACTTC; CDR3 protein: CASRYRTGRETQYF
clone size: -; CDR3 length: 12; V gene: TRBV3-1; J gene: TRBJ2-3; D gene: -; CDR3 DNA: TGTGCCAGCAGCCACCTTGGAGATACGCAGTATTTT; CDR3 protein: CASSHLGDTQYF
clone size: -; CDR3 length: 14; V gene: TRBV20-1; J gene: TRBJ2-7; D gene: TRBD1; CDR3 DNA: TGCAGTGCTAGAGATGGGGACAGGTTCTACGAGCAGTACTTC; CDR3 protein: CSARDGDRFYEQYF
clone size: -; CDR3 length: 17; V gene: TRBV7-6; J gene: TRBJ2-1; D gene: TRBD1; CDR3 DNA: TGTGCCAGCAGCTTAGAGATTTTGGGACAGGGGGCCGATGAGCAGTTCTTC; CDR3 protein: CASSLEILGQGADEQFF
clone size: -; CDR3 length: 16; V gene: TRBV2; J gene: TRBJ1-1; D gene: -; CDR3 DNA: TGTGCCAGCACATTGGCAGGGGCTTATAGGGACACTGAAGCTTTCTTT; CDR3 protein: CASTLAGAYRDTEAFF
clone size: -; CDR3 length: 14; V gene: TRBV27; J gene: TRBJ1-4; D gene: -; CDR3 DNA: TGTGCCAGCGGATACTTACGGGCGGGTGAAAAACTGTTTTTT; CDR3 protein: CASGYLRAGEKLFF
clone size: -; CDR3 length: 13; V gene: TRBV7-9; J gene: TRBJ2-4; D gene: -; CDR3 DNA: TGTGCCACGGGCGTACTAGCCAAAAACATTCAGTACTTC; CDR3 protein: CATGVLAKNIQYF
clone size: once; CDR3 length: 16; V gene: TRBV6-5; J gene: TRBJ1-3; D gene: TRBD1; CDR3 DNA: TGTGCCAGCAGTTACTCGCAGGGGGGCTCTGGAAACACCATATATTTT; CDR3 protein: CASSYSQGGSGNTIYF
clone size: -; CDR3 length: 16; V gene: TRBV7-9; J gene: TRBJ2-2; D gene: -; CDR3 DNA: TGTGCCAGCAGCTTATTTTCGGCGGATAACACCGGGGAGCTGTTTTTT; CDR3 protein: CASSLFSADNTGELFF
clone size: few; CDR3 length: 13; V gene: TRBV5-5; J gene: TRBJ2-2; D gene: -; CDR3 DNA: TGTGCCAGCAGCTTCTCGAGCACCGGGGAGCTGTTTTTT; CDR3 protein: CASSFSSTGELFF
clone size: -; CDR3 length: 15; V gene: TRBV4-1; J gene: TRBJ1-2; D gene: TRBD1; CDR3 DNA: TGCGCCAGCAGCCTCACAGGGGTAGCTAACTATGGCTACACCTTC; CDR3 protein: CASSLTGVANYGYTF
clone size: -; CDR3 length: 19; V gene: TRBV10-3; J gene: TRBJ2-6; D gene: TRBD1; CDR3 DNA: TGTGCCATCAGTGACAACCGCGGACAGGGGGCGTTTGGGGCCAACGTCCTGACTTTC; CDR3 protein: CAISDNRGQGAFGANVLTF
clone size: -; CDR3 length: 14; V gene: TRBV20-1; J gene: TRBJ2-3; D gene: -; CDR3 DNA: TGCAGTGCTAGAGACAGGGGCCGACCAGATACGCAGTATTTT; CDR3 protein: CSARDRGRPDTQYF
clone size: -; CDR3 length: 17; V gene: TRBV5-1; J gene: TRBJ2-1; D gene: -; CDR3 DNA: TGCGCCAGCAGCTTGGCCGGTTCCCAACCGGCCTACAATGAGCAGTTCTTC; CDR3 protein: CASSLAGSQPAYNEQFF
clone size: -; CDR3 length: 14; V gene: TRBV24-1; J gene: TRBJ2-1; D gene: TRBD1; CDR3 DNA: TGTGCCACCAGTGAACCGGGACAGATCAATGAGCAGTTCTTC; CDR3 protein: CATSEPGQINEQFF
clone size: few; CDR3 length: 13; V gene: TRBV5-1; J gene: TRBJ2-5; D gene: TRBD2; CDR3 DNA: TGCGCCAGCAGACGGACGGGGGGAGAGACCCAGTACTTC; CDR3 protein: CASRRTGGETQYF
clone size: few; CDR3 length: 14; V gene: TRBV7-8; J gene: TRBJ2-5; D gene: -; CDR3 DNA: TGTGCCAGCAGCAAGCGGGACAGTGGAGAGACCCAGTACTTC; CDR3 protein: CASSKRDSGETQYF
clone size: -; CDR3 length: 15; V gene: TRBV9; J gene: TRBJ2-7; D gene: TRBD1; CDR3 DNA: TGTGCCAGCAGCGTAGGCCAGGGGGTCTCCTACGAGCAGTACTTC; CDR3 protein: CASSVGQGVSYEQYF
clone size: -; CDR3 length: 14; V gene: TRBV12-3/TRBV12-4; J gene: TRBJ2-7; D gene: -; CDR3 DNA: TGTACCAGCAGTCGGAGCGGGTTCTCCTACGAGCAGTACTTC; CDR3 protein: CTSSRSGFSYEQYF
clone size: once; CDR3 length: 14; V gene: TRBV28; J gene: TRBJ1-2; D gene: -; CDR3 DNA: TGTGCCAGCAGTTTAACCGGGACATCCTATGGCTACACCTTC; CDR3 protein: CASSLTGTSYGYTF
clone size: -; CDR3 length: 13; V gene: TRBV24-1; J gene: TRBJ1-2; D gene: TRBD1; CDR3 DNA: TGTGCCACCAGTGACCTCACAGGGGGTGGCTACACCTTC; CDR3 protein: CATSDLTGGGYTF
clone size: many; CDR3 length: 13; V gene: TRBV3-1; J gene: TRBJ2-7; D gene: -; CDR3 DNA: TGTGCCAGCAGCCAGGACCCATCCTACGAGCAGTACTTC; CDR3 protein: CASSQDPSYEQYF
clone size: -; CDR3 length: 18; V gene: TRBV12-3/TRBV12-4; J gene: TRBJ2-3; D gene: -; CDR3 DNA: TGTGCCAGCAGTTCCTCGGCTGGGACCCGTAAGGTATCCGATACGCAGTATTTT; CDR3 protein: CASSSSAGTRKVSDTQYF
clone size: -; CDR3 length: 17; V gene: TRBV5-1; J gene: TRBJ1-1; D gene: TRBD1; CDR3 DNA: TGCGCCAGCAGCTTGAGACAGGGGGGGGCCCTGAACACTGAAGCTTTCTTT; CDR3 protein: CASSLRQGGALNTEAFF
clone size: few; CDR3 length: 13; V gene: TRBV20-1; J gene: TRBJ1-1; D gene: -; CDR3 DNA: TGCAGTGCCCCAGGGGATGTGAACACTGAAGCTTTCTTT; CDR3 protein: CSAPGDVNTEAFF
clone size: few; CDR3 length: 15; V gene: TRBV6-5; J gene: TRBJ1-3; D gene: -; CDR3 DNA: TGTGCCAGCAGCCTAGACAGCCTCTCTGGAAACACCATATATTTT; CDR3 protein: CASSLDSLSGNTIYF
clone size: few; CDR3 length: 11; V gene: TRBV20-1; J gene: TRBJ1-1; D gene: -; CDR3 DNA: TGCAGTTCCCGCGGGGGAGCTGAAGCTTTCTTT; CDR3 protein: CSSRGGAEAFF
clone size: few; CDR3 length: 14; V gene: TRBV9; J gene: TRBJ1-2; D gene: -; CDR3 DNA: TGTGCCAGCTCCGACGGGAGGCTAAGCTATGGCTACACCTTC; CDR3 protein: CASSDGRLSYGYTF
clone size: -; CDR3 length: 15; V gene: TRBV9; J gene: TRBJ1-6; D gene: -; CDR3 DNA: TGTGCCAGCACCACGGGCGGCTCCTATAATTCACCCCTCCACTTT; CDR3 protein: CASTTGGSYNSPLHF
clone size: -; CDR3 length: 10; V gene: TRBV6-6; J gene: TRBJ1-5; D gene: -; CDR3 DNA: TGTGCCAGCGGGTATCAGCCCCAGCATTTT; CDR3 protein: CASGYQPQHF
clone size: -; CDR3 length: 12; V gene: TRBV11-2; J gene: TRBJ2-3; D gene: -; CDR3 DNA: TGTGCCAGCAGCCCCCTAACGGGTACGCAGTATTTT; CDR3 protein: CASSPLTGTQYF
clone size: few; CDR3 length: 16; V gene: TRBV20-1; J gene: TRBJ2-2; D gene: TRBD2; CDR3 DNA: TGCAGTGCGCCTAGCGGGGAGTTCGCGAACACCGGGGAGCTGTTTTTT; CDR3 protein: CSAPSGEFANTGELFF
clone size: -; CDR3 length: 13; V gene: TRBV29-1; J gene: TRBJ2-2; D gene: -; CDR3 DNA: TGCAGCCTCTGGGACTCGAACACCGGGGAGCTGTTTTTT; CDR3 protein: CSLWDSNTGELFF